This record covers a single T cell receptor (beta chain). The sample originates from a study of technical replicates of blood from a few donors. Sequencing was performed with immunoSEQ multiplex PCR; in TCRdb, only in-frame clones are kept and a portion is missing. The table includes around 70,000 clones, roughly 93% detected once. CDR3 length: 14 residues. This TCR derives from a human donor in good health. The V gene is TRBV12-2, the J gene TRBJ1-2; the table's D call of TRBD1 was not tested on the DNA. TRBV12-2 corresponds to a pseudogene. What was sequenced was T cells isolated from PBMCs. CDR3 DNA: TGTGCAAGTCGCCTTTGCTGGGACAGCTATGGCTACACCTTC. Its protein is CASRLCWDSYGYTF.